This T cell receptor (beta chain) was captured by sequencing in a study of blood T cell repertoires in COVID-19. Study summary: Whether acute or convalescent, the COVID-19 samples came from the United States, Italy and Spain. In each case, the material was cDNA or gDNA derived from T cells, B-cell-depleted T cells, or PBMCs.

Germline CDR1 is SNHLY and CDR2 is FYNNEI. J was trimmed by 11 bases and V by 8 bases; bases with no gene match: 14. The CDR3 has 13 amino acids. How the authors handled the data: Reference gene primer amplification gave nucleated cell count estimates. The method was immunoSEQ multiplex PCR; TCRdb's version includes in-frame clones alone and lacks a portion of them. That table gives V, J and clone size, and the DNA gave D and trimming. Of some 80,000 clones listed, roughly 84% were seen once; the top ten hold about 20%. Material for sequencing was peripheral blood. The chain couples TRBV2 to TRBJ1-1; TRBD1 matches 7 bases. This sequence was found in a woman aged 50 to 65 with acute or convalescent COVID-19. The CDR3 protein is CASQSARGLRAFF. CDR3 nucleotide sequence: TGTGCCAGCCAAAGCGCGAGGGGGCTTCGGGCTTTCTTT. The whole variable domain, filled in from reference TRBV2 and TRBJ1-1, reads EPEVTQTPSHQVTQMGQEVILRCVPISNHLYFYWYRQILGQKVEFLVSFYNNEISEKSEIFDDQFSVERPDGSNFTLKIRSTKLEDSAMYFCASQSARGLRAFFGQGTRLTVV.